One and the same sample provided the 22 T cell receptor beta chains below, sequenced in a study of blood T cell repertoires in COVID-19. Using immunoSEQ multiplex PCR, the repertoire was profiled, and TCRdb retains in-frame clones only, with some absent. The sample has tens of thousands of clones, over 75% seen once. Sequencing used peripheral blood. The receptors derive from a man aged 60-69 years with COVID-19, enrolled during active disease.

The chain has TRBV10-3 and TRBJ2-3; D is possibly TRBD1 (6 bases). Trimming pared 6 bases from V and 5 bases from J, leaving 12 bases between. The CDR3 has 13 residues. Germline V gene sequence: CDR1 ENHRY, CDR2 SYGVKD. Here the CDR3 DNA reads TGTGCCATCAGCAGGGGCGCCGGAGATACGCAGTATTTT. Its translation is CAISRGAGDTQYF.

This clone was seen a handful of times. The DNA of the CDR3 is TGTGCCAGCAACTCCGGGGGCAATCAGCCCCAGCATTTT. Protein: CASNSGGNQPQHF. The J gene is TRBJ1-5, the V gene TRBV9; no firm D call. V was clipped by 6 bases and J by 2 bases, with 9 bases between them. There are 13 residues in the CDR3. The germline CDR1 and CDR2 sequences are SGDLS and YYNGEE.

The chain links TRBV6-5 to TRBJ1-3, with D uncertain. There are 13 residues in the CDR3. Looked up from germline, CDR1 is MNHEY and CDR2 is SVGAGI. Trimming shortened V by 5 bases and J by 0 bases, and 5 bases separated the two germline ends. For the CDR3, the DNA is TGTGCCAGCAGTCAACACTCTGGAAACACCATATATTTT. Its protein product is CASSQHSGNTIYF.

Written as DNA, the CDR3 is TGTGCCAGCAGCTTGGGGGGGCACTACGAGCAGTACTTC. This sequence encodes CASSLGGHYEQYF. This chain joins TRBV5-5 and TRBJ2-7, with D possibly matching TRBD1 (6 bases). Germline CDR1 is SGHKS and CDR2 is YYEKEE (reference sequence). The CDR3 has 13 amino acids. Trimming cost V 0 bases and J 3 bases, with 7 bases left between them.

V is TRBV29-1 and J is TRBJ2-5; tentative D call: TRBD1 (6 bases). CDR1 SQVTM and CDR2 ANQGSEA come from the germline V gene. This CDR3 has 14 amino acids. The V and J ends lost 4 bases and 4 bases respectively, with 16 bases between them. DNA for the CDR3: TGCAGCGTTGTAGGGGGTGGGGCCCGAGAGACCCAGTACTTC. It specifies CSVVGGGARETQYF.

J is TRBJ1-1 and V is TRBV2; maybe TRBD1 (6 bases). CDR1 is SNHLY, CDR2 FYNNEI, per germline. V was cut by 1 base and J by 3 bases, with 6 bases left in between. This CDR3 spans 13 amino acids. CDR3 loop: CASSEGQDTEAFF. The CDR3 DNA follows: TGTGCCAGCAGTGAAGGACAGGACACTGAAGCTTTCTTT.

This sequence joins TRBV7-2 and TRBJ1-2; D might be TRBD1 (6 bases). With 2 bases removed from V and 7 bases from J, the gap between germline ends came to 17 bases. The CDR3 length is 15 residues. The germline CDR1 and CDR2 sequences are SGHTA and FQGNSA. The CDR3 sequence: CASSLIGGAVGGYTF. CDR3 coding DNA: TGTGCCAGCAGCTTAATCGGGGGGGCGGTGGGTGGCTACACCTTC.

The V and J genes are TRBV19 and TRBJ2-2; 8 nucleotides agree with TRBD2. Unmatched junction bases numbered 2, after V lost 1 base and J lost 7 bases. Germline-derived CDR1 and CDR2 are LNHDA and SQIVND (reference sequence). CDR3 length: 14 amino acids. CDR3 DNA sequence: TGTGCCAGTAGTATAGGGACTAGCCACGGGGAGCTGTTTTTT. It specifies CASSIGTSHGELFF.

The J gene is TRBJ1-2, the V gene TRBV5-1, with D perhaps TRBD1 (5 bases). Germline V gene lookup returns CDR1 SGHRS and CDR2 YFSETQ. The ends were cut back, 0 bases at V and 2 bases at J, with 11 bases in the middle. The CDR3 loop spans 15 amino acids. The CDR3 here is CASSLGAGSNYGYTF. CDR3 nucleotide sequence: TGCGCCAGCAGCTTGGGGGCAGGGTCAAACTATGGCTACACCTTC.

The chain combines TRBV11-3 with TRBJ1-1, with 7 bases aligning to TRBD1. Germline CDR1 SGHNT, CDR2 YENEEA. V was pared by 6 bases and J by 6 bases, with 10 bases of the junction left unmatched. This CDR3 has 14 residues. CDR3 amino acids: CASRPGQAGSEAFF. In nucleotides, the CDR3 is TGTGCCAGCAGGCCTGGACAGGCTGGGTCTGAAGCTTTCTTT.

V usage is TRBV12-3 or TRBV12-4 and J usage is TRBJ2-5; D not resolved. Trimming shortened V by 1 base and J by 4 bases, and 7 bases separated the two germline ends. The CDR3 covers 13 residues. CDR3 nucleotides: TGTGCCAGCAGTTTAGGCAAGAGAGAGACCCAGTACTTC. This encodes CASSLGKRETQYF.

The V call is TRBV9, the J call TRBJ1-3; D is unresolved. The CDR3 loop spans 14 amino acids. Germline assignment: CDR1 SGDLS and CDR2 YYNGEE. Between the trimmed V and J ends, which lost 0 bases and 8 bases, there was a span of 12 bases. CDR3 protein: CASSVVSTGDTIYF. The CDR3 region has the DNA TGTGCCAGCAGCGTAGTCTCGACCGGGGACACCATATATTTT.

The chain combines TRBV7-8 with TRBJ1-5, with 10 positions matching TRBD1. The germline V gene has CDR1 SGHVS and CDR2 FQNEAQ. This CDR3 region has 17 residues. The V segment lost 5 bases and the J segment 3 bases; nucleotides outside the gene matches: 10. The CDR3 sequence is CASSREPGTGDNQPQHF. In DNA, the CDR3 is TGTGCCAGCAGCCGAGAACCCGGGACAGGGGACAATCAGCCCCAGCATTTT.

The V and J genes are TRBV6-5 and TRBJ1-1; 8 positions agree with TRBD1. The J segment lost 12 bases and the V segment lost 0 bases, leaving 12 bases of the junction unmatched. This CDR3 spans 15 amino acids. Germline assignment: CDR1 MNHEY and CDR2 SVGAGI. CDR3 loop: CASSYSIGDRGQTFF. In DNA form, the CDR3 reads TGTGCCAGCAGTTACTCGATTGGAGACAGGGGACAAACTTTCTTT.

This chain uses TRBV25-1 with TRBJ2-4, with 7 bases identical to TRBD2. The germline CDR1 and CDR2 sequences are MGHDK and SYGVNS. The length of the CDR3 is 15 residues. V was clipped by 1 base and J by 9 bases; unmatched bases: 9. The CDR3 DNA reads TGTGCCAGCAGTGAATCTTGGCCCCCGGGGGGCATTCAGTACTTC. Protein sequence: CASSESWPPGGIQYF.

This clone has more than one count but fewer than ten. The genes are TRBV7-3 and TRBJ2-7; D might be TRBD1 (6 bases). Trimming pared 2 bases from V and 4 bases from J, leaving 9 bases between. CDR1 and CDR2 from the germline V gene are SGHTA and FQGTGA. The CDR3 contains 13 residues. This CDR3 is CASSLSTGYEQYF. The DNA of the CDR3 is TGTGCCAGCAGCTTATCAACAGGGTACGAGCAGTACTTC.

The chain joins TRBV3-1 (or the pseudogene TRBV3-2) to TRBJ1-2, with D unclear. The germline gives CDR1 LGHDT, CDR2 YNNKEL (reference sequence). The CDR3 is made up of 12 amino acids. V was pared by 4 bases and J by 7 bases, with 10 bases between. In nucleotides, the CDR3 is TGTGCCAGCAGCCGGTCGGGGAGTGGCTACACCTTC. As protein: CASSRSGSGYTF.

The rearrangement uses TRBV11-3 and TRBJ2-7; weak D call: TRBD1 (5 bases). V lost 3 bases to trimming and J lost 6 bases, with 15 bases between them. CDR1 and CDR2 (germline): SGHNT, YENEEA. The CDR3 consists of 14 residues. The CDR3 reads CASSLLQGKGEQYF. DNA of the CDR3: TGTGCCAGCAGCTTGCTGCAGGGTAAGGGCGAGCAGTACTTC.

V and J are TRBV25-1 and TRBJ1-5; TRBD1 matches at 9 bases. The CDR3 consists of 16 residues. Germline lookup yields CDR1 MGHDK and CDR2 SYGVNS. Losses at the gene ends were 4 bases for V and 4 bases for J; bases not matched to a gene: 8. The CDR3 nucleotides are TGTGCCAGCAGTGGGGTGGGACAGGGTTATAATCAGCCCCAGCATTTT. Translating it yields CASSGVGQGYNQPQHF.

The chain employs TRBV23-1 and TRBJ2-7, with a weak D call TRBD1 (8 bases). TRBV23-1 is an ORF, with its function uncertain. Trimming removed 4 bases at V and 6 bases at J, with 19 bases between. The length of the CDR3 is 15 residues. For the CDR3, the DNA is TGCGCCAGCAGTCGATGTCACAGGGGGGGCCTCGAGCAGTACTTC. Residues: CASSRCHRGGLEQYF.

The chain combines TRBV5-1 with TRBJ1-1; 9 nucleotides line up with TRBD1. Per germline, CDR1 SGHRS and CDR2 YFSETQ. Unmatched junction bases numbered 14, after V lost 4 bases and J lost 4 bases. The CDR3 is 17 residues long. The CDR3 loop is CASSPQTGGILGTEAFF. CDR3 in DNA: TGCGCCAGCAGCCCCCAGACAGGGGGTATCTTGGGCACTGAAGCTTTCTTT.

The rearrangement joins TRBV14 to TRBJ1-2; TRBD1 agrees at 7 bases. CDR1 SGHDN and CDR2 FVKESK come from the germline V gene. The CDR3 loop spans 15 amino acids. V was pared by 0 bases and J by 4 bases, with 5 bases of the junction left unmatched. For the CDR3, the DNA is TGTGCCAGCAGCCAAGATGAAGGGGGCGTCTATGGCTACACCTTC. It specifies CASSQDEGGVYGYTF.